What follows are 14 T cell receptor beta chains derived from one specimen sequenced in a study of blood T cells in healthy people across ages. Sample-barcoded 5' priming and a J-beta primer mix drove a second PCR of 7 to 11 cycles. TCRdb independently ran MiXCR on the 5' RACE reads; one entry per CDR3 protein. In the table there are 650,000 to 950,000 distinct CDR3 sequences, 44% of which are singletons. The sample was blood. Receptors were obtained from a man in his 60s in good health.

A word on this clonotype: The germline gene is not matched at one end of the junction; a read error may be the cause. The rearrangement uses TRBV10-2 and TRBJ2-3; TRBD2 aligns across 13 bases. The CDR3 length is 16 residues. Germline V gene data show CDR1 as WSHSY and CDR2 as SAAADI. The CDR3 bases are TGCGCCATCAGTGTACTAGCGGGGGGGCCATTGGATACGCAGTATTTT. Protein product: CAISVLAGGPLDTQYF.

V gene TRBV28 combines with J gene TRBJ2-7; no firm D call. The CDR3 totals 16 residues. The germline V gene has CDR1 MDHEN and CDR2 SYDVKM. Trimming shortened V by 5 bases and J by 2 bases, and 19 bases separated the two germline ends. The CDR3 sequence: CASSTSTVVYTYEQYF. As DNA, the CDR3 is TGTGCCAGCAGTACCTCAACAGTGGTCTATACCTACGAGCAGTACTTC.

V is TRBV3-1 and J is TRBJ1-1; 7 bases are a match to TRBD1. Germline V gene sequence: CDR1 LGHDT, CDR2 YNNKEL (reference sequence). Trimming at V came to 2 bases and at J to 0 bases, leaving 9 bases not matched to a gene. This CDR3 is 17 amino acids long. This CDR3 is CASSQLGGGQVNTEAFF. The CDR3 DNA reads TGTGCCAGCAGCCAACTTGGTGGCGGACAGGTGAACACTGAAGCTTTCTTT.

CDR3 sequence: CASSEGVPLSGYTF. In DNA form, the CDR3 reads TGTGCCAGCAGTGAGGGGGTCCCTCTATCAGGCTACACCTTC. This sequence joins TRBV6-1 and TRBJ1-2, with D tentatively TRBD1 (5 bases). The CDR3 totals 14 residues. Germline assignment: CDR1 MNHNS and CDR2 SASEGT. The ends were cut back, 3 bases at V and 8 bases at J, with 16 bases in the middle.

The rearrangement uses TRBV20-1 and TRBJ2-1, with D perhaps TRBD1 or TRBD2 (5 bases each). CDR3 length: 11 amino acids. Germline CDR1 DFQATT, CDR2 SNEGSKA (reference sequence). V lost 3 bases, J lost 7 bases, and 7 bases lay in between. CDR3 amino acids: CSARWGNEQFF. The CDR3 DNA reads as TGCAGTGCTAGGTGGGGGAATGAGCAGTTCTTC.

CDR3 loop: CASSLGKGYGYTF. In DNA, the CDR3 is TGTGCCAGCAGCTTAGGGAAAGGGTATGGCTACACCTTC. The chain carries TRBV13 and TRBJ1-2; no reliable D call. Deletions cut 0 bases from V and 5 bases from J, with 7 bases between. Per germline, CDR1 PRHDT and CDR2 FYEKMQ (reference sequence). CDR3 length: 13 amino acids.

The chain recombines TRBV5-5 with TRBJ2-4, with D possibly TRBD1 on 5 matching bases. The end of the DNA is better explained by TRBJ2-7, so the J call may be wrong. CDR1 SGHKS and CDR2 YYEKEE come from the germline V gene (reference sequence). CDR3 size: 16 residues. In DNA form, the CDR3 reads TGTGCCAGCAGCTTGGCGCCGTCAGGGCAACCCTACGAGCAGTACTTC. Its protein product is CASSLAPSGQPYEQYF.

This clonotype has more than one count but fewer than ten. The chain has TRBV7-2 and TRBJ2-3; TRBD1 matches 7 bases. Looked up from germline, CDR1 is SGHTA and CDR2 is FQGNSA. CDR3 length: 14 residues. Unmatched junction bases numbered 4, after V lost 3 bases and J lost 4 bases. The chain's CDR3 is CASSFIRGPDTQYF. The CDR3 DNA is TGTGCCAGCAGCTTCATAAGGGGGCCAGATACGCAGTATTTT.

The chain carries TRBV14 and TRBJ2-7; the match to TRBD1 covers 9 bases. The closer fit of TRBJ2-5 to the DNA end suggests the J call may be wrong. The germline gives CDR1 SGHDN, CDR2 FVKESK. This CDR3 has 15 residues. CDR3 DNA: TGTGCCAGCAGCCAAGATGGGGACAGGGTGAAGACCCAGTACTTC. Its protein product is CASSQDGDRVKTQYF.

Of note for this clonotype: The junction shows a germline mismatch at one end, possibly a read error. The V call is TRBV7-8, the J call TRBJ1-5, with TRBD1 matching 7 bases. The CDR3 length is 16 residues. From germline, CDR1 is SGHVS and CDR2 FQNEAQ. This CDR3 is CANSLDRARSNQPQHF. CDR3 sequence (DNA): TGTGCCAACAGCCTAGACAGGGCACGAAGCAATCAGCCCCAGCATTTT.

For the CDR3, the DNA is TGTGCCACCAGTGATTTGGCGGGGGGCTCCTACAATGAGCAGTTCTTC. Protein: CATSDLAGGSYNEQFF. The J gene is TRBJ2-1, the V gene TRBV24-1; 8 bases line up with TRBD2. The CDR3 extends over 16 amino acids. The ends lost 0 bases at V and 0 bases at J; junction bases unmatched: 0. Germline loops: CDR1 KGHDR, CDR2 SFDVKD.

V and J are TRBV13 and TRBJ1-2; D is ambiguous. The ends were cut back, 1 base at V and 3 bases at J, with 12 bases in the middle. The CDR3 totals 15 residues. From germline, CDR1 is PRHDT and CDR2 FYEKMQ (reference sequence). This CDR3 is CASSLDKAGYYGYTF. The CDR3 region has the DNA TGTGCCAGCAGCTTAGATAAGGCAGGATACTATGGCTACACCTTC.

V and J are TRBV7-7 and TRBJ2-1, with 9 bases identical to TRBD2. TRBJ2-7 explains the end of the DNA better; the J call may be wrong. This CDR3 has 16 residues. Germline CDR1 is SSHAT and CDR2 is FNYEAQ (reference sequence). The CDR3 DNA sequence: TGTGCCAGCAGCCCAGGGGAGCGGGGGGCTTACAATGAGCAGTACTTC. This gives the protein CASSPGERGAYNEQYF.

The chain employs TRBV20-1 and TRBJ2-5; no clear D gene. This CDR3 has 13 amino acids. CDR1 is DFQATT and CDR2 is SNEGSKA in the germline V gene (reference sequence). V gave up 1 base and J gave up 4 bases, with 10 bases separating them. CDR3 residues: CSARGPPPETQYF. The CDR3 DNA is TGCAGTGCTAGAGGTCCCCCCCCAGAGACCCAGTACTTC.